The 27 T cell receptor beta chains below come from one sample, sequenced in a study of T cell clonality in common variable immunodeficiency. The protocol was immunoSEQ multiplex PCR, while the TCRdb copy is restricted to in-frame clones and leaves out a portion. The specimen gives fewer than 75,000 clones without singletons; the ten biggest hold less than 2%. Sequencing was carried out using peripheral blood mononuclear cells. Every receptor here comes from a person aged 18 to 75 in good health.

This clone was seen repeatedly, ten times or more. The read falls 3 residues short of the CDR3 end, and the missing part is taken from the germline J gene. This chain joins TRBV28 and TRBJ2-1, with 10 positions matching TRBD2. Germline CDR1 MDHEN, CDR2 SYDVKM. V was pared by 7 bases and J by 6 bases, with 9 bases of the junction left unmatched. The CDR3 loop spans 15 amino acids. CDR3 residues: CASTWGLAGANEQFF. CDR3 DNA, as far as it was read: TGTGCCAGCACCTGGGGGCTAGCGGGAGCCAATGAG.

This clone was observed many times. The read stops 3 residues short of the end of the CDR3; the missing end is completed from the germline J gene. The chain employs TRBV19 and TRBJ2-5; 12 positions match TRBD2. The trim removed 5 bases at V and 4 bases at J, leaving 5 bases unmatched. The germline CDR1 and CDR2 sequences are LNHDA and SQIVND (reference sequence). The CDR3 runs 15 residues. This CDR3 is CASSLTSGSVETQYF. The part of the CDR3 DNA that was read is TGTGCCAGTAGTTTGACTAGCGGGAGTGTAGAGACC. The full variable domain, completed using reference TRBV19 and TRBJ2-5, is DGGITQSPKYLFRKEGQNVTLSCEQNLNHDAMYWYRQDPGQGLRLIYYSQIVNDFQKGDIAEGYSVSREKKESFPLTVTSAQKNPTAFYLCASSLTSGSVETQYFGPGTRLLVL.

The sample holds many counts of this clone. The CDR3 loop is CASSEEGAGAKDEQYF. The CDR3 bases that were read are TGTGCCAGCAGTGAAGAGGGTGCGGGAGCCAAGGACGAG. The V gene is TRBV6-1, the J gene TRBJ2-7, with 7 bases lining up with TRBD2. From the germline J gene comes the end of the CDR3, since the read stops 3 residues before it. Germline assignment: CDR1 MNHNS and CDR2 SASEGT. The CDR3 spans 16 residues. V was pared by 1 base and J by 5 bases, with 11 bases of the junction left unmatched.

This clone has ten or more counts. The sequenced fragment ends 3 residues before the CDR3 boundary, so the rest is inferred from the germline J gene. This chain uses TRBV29-1 with TRBJ1-1, with a tentative D call TRBD1 (6 bases). Germline CDR1 is SQVTM and CDR2 is ANQGSEA. V lost 7 bases to trimming and J lost 0 bases, with 18 bases between them. The CDR3 is 15 residues long. The sequenced CDR3 bases are TGCAGCGCTTCACCCGGGACACAGTTGAACACTGAA. As protein: CSASPGTQLNTE. The whole CDR3 protein is CSASPGTQLNTEAFF.

This clone came up many times. Coverage ceases 3 residues before the CDR3 finishes, and the germline J gene fills in the end. This chain uses TRBV5-1 with TRBJ2-3, with D possibly TRBD1 on 5 matching bases. Germline loops: CDR1 SGHRS, CDR2 YFSETQ. The CDR3 is made up of 14 amino acids. Trimming removed 4 bases at V and 6 bases at J, with 15 bases between. CDR3 in amino acids: CASSPSRPGDTQYF. The part of the CDR3 DNA that was read is TGCGCCAGCAGCCCCTCCAGGCCAGGGGATACG.

The table lists this clone with many counts. The CDR3 DNA, read in part, is TGCAGTGCTAGCAACAGGCCCTATAGCAATCAGCCC. Its translation: CSASNRPYSNQP. The whole CDR3 sequence reads CSASNRPYSNQPQHF. This chain links TRBV20-1 with TRBJ1-5; tentative D call: TRBD1 (5 bases). The CDR3 end lies 3 residues beyond the end of the read and is filled in from the germline J gene. The length of the CDR3 is 15 residues. V lost 3 bases and J lost 0, with 12 bases in between. The V gene's germline CDR1 is DFQATT and CDR2 SNEGSKA (reference sequence).

This clone came up many times. CDR3 region: CASSFSYEQYF. The CDR3 DNA, read in part, is TGTGCCAGCTCCTTCTCCTACGAG. The genes are TRBV6-2 or TRBV6-3 and TRBJ2-7; D is unclear. The read halts 3 residues ahead of the CDR3 end, with the missing end drawn from the germline J gene. The CDR3 sequence is 11 residues long. V was pared by 8 bases and J by 0 bases, with 5 bases between. The V gene's germline CDR1 is MNHEY and CDR2 SVGEGT.

This clone was detected many times. The CDR3 end falls 3 residues outside the read, so it is completed with the germline J gene. The chain combines TRBV4-2 with TRBJ1-5; 7 bases are a match to TRBD1. CDR1 and CDR2 from the germline V gene are LGHNA and YNFKEQ. The CDR3 extends over 17 amino acids. J gave up 0 bases and V 4 bases, and 9 bases lay outside the gene matches. This chain's CDR3 is CASSLMTTGDSNQPQHF. CDR3 bases read: TGTGCCAGCAGCCTGATGACCACAGGGGATAGCAATCAGCCC.

This clone was recorded many times. The sequence runs out 3 residues before the end of the CDR3; the remainder is reconstructed from the germline J gene. The J gene is TRBJ1-1, the V gene TRBV20-1, with D possibly being TRBD1 (6 bases). This CDR3 contains 16 residues. V was trimmed by 3 bases and J by 0 bases, leaving 17 bases between them. Germline V CDR1 and CDR2: DFQATT, SNEGSKA (reference sequence). CDR3 bases read: TGCAGTGCTAGTCCGACCGAGGACAGTTTGAACACTGAA. Translated, it gives CSASPTEDSLNTE. In full, the CDR3 reads CSASPTEDSLNTEAFF.

The table lists this clone with many counts. Read coverage stops 3 residues before the CDR3 terminus; the germline J gene supplies the remainder. V and J are TRBV10-3 and TRBJ2-1; D is perhaps TRBD1 (6 bases). This CDR3 is built from 14 residues. CDR1 and CDR2 from the germline V gene are ENHRY and SYGVKD. V was trimmed by 6 bases and J by 4 bases, leaving 13 bases between them. The sequenced part of the CDR3 DNA is TGTGCCATCAGGTCCAGGGGAGAATACAATGAG. Residues: CAIRSRGEYNE. The full CDR3 protein is CAIRSRGEYNEQFF.

As regards this clone: Read coverage stops 3 residues before the CDR3 terminus; the germline J gene supplies the remainder. The chain recombines TRBV18 with TRBJ1-3, with a possible D match to TRBD1 (6 bases). Germline V gene sequence: CDR1 KGHSH, CDR2 LQKENI. This CDR3 comprises 14 residues. The CDR3 spells CASSPRDTAFSIYF. Partial CDR3 DNA: TGTGCCAGCTCACCCCGGGACACCGCCTTTAGC.

This clone was picked up many times. The CDR3 goes on 3 residues after the read ends, and that part is filled in from the germline J gene. The V and J genes are TRBV5-4 and TRBJ2-1, with 7 positions matching TRBD2. Per the germline V gene, CDR1 is SGHNT and CDR2 is YYREEE (reference sequence). This CDR3 spans 16 amino acids. J lost 4 bases, V lost 3 bases, and 10 bases had no gene match. CDR3 residues: CASSSGSSGAYNEQFF. CDR3 bases read: TGTGCCAGCAGCTCCGGGTCTAGCGGAGCATACAATGAG.

This clone came up many times. The CDR3 end is not reached by the read, which stops 3 residues before it; the germline J gene fills it in. The chain employs TRBV5-1 and TRBJ1-4, with TRBD1 matching 9 bases. The V and J ends lost 0 bases and 8 bases, in that order; junction bases with no gene match: 5. The CDR3 runs 15 residues. The germline gives CDR1 SGHRS, CDR2 YFSETQ. CDR3 DNA, as far as it was read: TGCGCCAGCAGCTTGGATGGGACAGGGAACGAAAAA. Translated, it gives CASSLDGTGNEK. The full-length CDR3 reads as CASSLDGTGNEKLFF.

At least ten counts were recorded for this clone. The sequenced fragment ends 3 residues before the CDR3 boundary, so the rest is inferred from the germline J gene. Other DNA sequences in the sample encode the same CDR3. This chain joins TRBV18 and TRBJ2-1, with TRBD1 identical over 8 bases. CDR3 length: 15 residues. The V gene's germline CDR1 is KGHSH and CDR2 LQKENI. J lost 3 bases, V lost 3 bases, and 4 bases had no gene match. The sequenced CDR3 bases are TGTGCCAGCTCACCCTCTGGACAGGGCTACAATGAG. Translation gives CASSPSGQGYNE. The entire CDR3 reads CASSPSGQGYNEQFF.

This clone was picked up many times. The read ends 3 residues shy of where the CDR3 ends; the end is completed using the germline J gene. The sample contains more than one DNA sequence encoding this CDR3. The chain links TRBV20-1 to TRBJ1-1; D unclear. The CDR3 extends over 14 amino acids. Trimming took 4 bases from V and 5 from J, leaving 17 bases between them. Germline V gives CDR1 DFQATT, CDR2 SNEGSKA (reference sequence). CDR3 bases read: TGCAGTGCTACCCCGGCGGGCCATGGTACTGAA. It encodes CSATPAGHGTE. The complete CDR3 sequence is CSATPAGHGTEAFF.

Many counts were recorded for this clone. The sequenced fragment ends 3 residues before the CDR3 boundary, so the rest is inferred from the germline J gene. The chain carries TRBV30 and TRBJ1-1, with D unresolved. The CDR3 spans 11 residues. The germline V gene encodes CDR1 GTSNPN and CDR2 SVGIG (reference sequence). The V end was cut by 3 bases, the J end by 1 base, with 3 bases between. The sequenced CDR3 bases are TGTGCCTGGAGAGGGAACACTGAA. This gives the protein CAWRGNTE. The full CDR3 reads CAWRGNTEAFF.

There are many counts of this clone. Sequencing ends 3 residues short of the CDR3 end; the germline J gene provides the rest. J is TRBJ1-5 and V is TRBV6-1; 9 bases are a match to TRBD1. The length of the CDR3 is 16 residues. Germline V gene sequence: CDR1 MNHNS, CDR2 SASEGT. The trim removed 3 bases at V and 4 bases at J, leaving 7 bases unmatched. CDR3 DNA, as far as it was read: TGTGCCAGCAGTGAGGCCGGGACAGGGAGAAATCAGCCC. This codes for CASSEAGTGRNQP. The full CDR3 is CASSEAGTGRNQPQHF.

Many counts were recorded for this clone. The sequence runs out 3 residues before the end of the CDR3; the remainder is reconstructed from the germline J gene. This rearrangement joins TRBV7-8 to TRBJ2-7, with 13 bases matching TRBD2. Germline V gene data show CDR1 as SGHVS and CDR2 as FQNEAQ. V shed 5 bases, J shed 5 bases, and the junction held 3 bases outside the gene matches. This CDR3 spans 14 amino acids. CDR3: CASSMGLAGHEQYF. The CDR3 DNA, read in part, is TGTGCCAGCAGCATGGGACTAGCGGGACACGAG.

This clone was seen at least ten times. The CDR3 end lies 3 residues beyond the end of the read and is filled in from the germline J gene. The rearrangement joins TRBV5-6 to TRBJ2-2; D is unclear. CDR1 is SGHDT and CDR2 is YYEEEE in the germline V gene. V was pared by 2 bases and J by 2 bases, with 10 bases between. The CDR3 is 15 residues long. This chain's CDR3 is CASSLLRVNTGELFF. Incomplete CDR3 DNA: TGTGCCAGCAGCTTACTCCGGGTTAACACCGGGGAG.

This clone was observed at least ten times. CDR3 loop: CASSFGGGQGQPQHF. CDR3 DNA (partial): TGTGCCAGTAGTTTCGGCGGTGGACAGGGTCAGCCC. The V gene is TRBV19, the J gene TRBJ1-5, with 8 bases fitting TRBD1. Read data end 3 residues before the CDR3 end; the end is taken from the germline J gene. After removal of 5 bases from V and 6 bases from J, the junction contained 9 bases not matched to a gene. The CDR3 is 15 residues long. Germline V lookup: CDR1 LNHDA, CDR2 SQIVND (reference sequence).

This clone was detected ten times or more. Incomplete CDR3 DNA: TGTGCCACCAGTAAGACAGGGGGCTCTTACAATGAG. Translated, it gives CATSKTGGSYNE. The whole CDR3 is CATSKTGGSYNEQFF. V gene TRBV24-1 combines with J gene TRBJ2-1, with 10 bases lining up with TRBD1. From the germline J gene comes the end of the CDR3, since the read stops 3 residues before it. V gave up 6 bases and J gave up 4 bases; unmatched junction bases: 5. This CDR3 spans 15 amino acids. CDR1 is KGHDR, CDR2 SFDVKD, per germline.

This clone was seen repeatedly, ten times or more. The read gets to within 3 residues of the CDR3 end, and the germline J gene fills in the rest. The rearrangement links TRBV30 to TRBJ1-2; 9 bases map to TRBD1. From germline, CDR1 is GTSNPN and CDR2 SVGIG (reference sequence). Trimming took 2 bases from V and 4 from J; bases not matched to a gene: 14. The CDR3 consists of 17 residues. The CDR3 bases that were read are TGTGCCTGGAGTCGCGGGGCTACAGGGGGCTCTGGCTATGGC. It specifies CAWSRGATGGSGYG. The whole CDR3 region reads CAWSRGATGGSGYGYTF.

This clone was seen ten or more times. The read stops 3 residues short of the end of the CDR3; the missing end is completed from the germline J gene. The chain uses TRBV12-5 and TRBJ2-1; TRBD1 matches 8 bases. This CDR3 spans 14 amino acids. The J segment lost 6 bases and the V segment lost 5 bases, leaving 6 bases of the junction unmatched. From germline, CDR1 is LGHNT and CDR2 FRNRAP. The part of the CDR3 DNA that was read is TGTGCTAGTGGTGTTGACAGGGGTGGCAATGAG. The encoded protein is CASGVDRGGNE. The full CDR3 is CASGVDRGGNEQFF.

This clone was observed at least ten times. Read sequence stops 3 residues before the CDR3 end, and the germline J gene provides the missing end. The chain links TRBV2 to TRBJ2-7; 7 positions agree with TRBD2. The germline gives CDR1 SNHLY, CDR2 FYNNEI. The CDR3 spans 16 residues. J gave up 3 bases and V 3 bases, and 11 bases lay outside the gene matches. CDR3 in amino acids: CASSDMGGSLDYEQYF. The covered CDR3 bases are TGTGCCAGCAGTGATATGGGCGGGAGTCTGGACTACGAG.

This clone was seen ten or more times. The CDR3 end falls 3 residues outside the read, so it is completed with the germline J gene. This sequence joins TRBV19 and TRBJ2-7; D is unresolved. Deletions cut 3 bases from V and 1 base from J, with 19 bases between. The germline CDR1 and CDR2 sequences are LNHDA and SQIVND (reference sequence). The CDR3 is made up of 17 amino acids. The CDR3 spells CASSISWNGRGSYEQYF. The covered CDR3 bases are TGTGCCAGTAGTATTAGCTGGAATGGCCGTGGATCCTACGAG.

This clone was seen repeatedly, ten times or more. Sequencing ends 3 residues short of the CDR3 end; the germline J gene provides the rest. The V call is TRBV30, the J call TRBJ2-2; unclear D gene. Trimming cost V 0 bases and J 0 bases, with 5 bases left between them. This CDR3 contains 14 residues. CDR1 and CDR2 from the germline V gene are GTSNPN and SVGIG (reference sequence). CDR3 DNA, as far as it was read: TGTGCCTGGAGTGTACTGCCGAACACCGGGGAG. This codes for CAWSVLPNTGE. In full, the CDR3 is CAWSVLPNTGELFF.

This clone came up many times. The read stops 3 residues short of the end of the CDR3; the missing end is completed from the germline J gene. The rearrangement joins TRBV14 to TRBJ2-5; TRBD2 matches 10 bases. The CDR3 has 16 residues. V gave up 1 base and J gave up 4 bases; unmatched junction bases: 6. CDR1 SGHDN and CDR2 FVKESK come from the germline V gene. The part of the CDR3 DNA that was read is TGTGCCAGCAGCCAAGCTCTAGCGGGAGTGCGAGAGACC. Its protein is CASSQALAGVRET. The CDR3, in full, reads CASSQALAGVRETQYF.